This TCR beta chain is from a study of human T cells and chemical hapten exposure. Overall study: Sensitization involved placing 2% DPC onto a 2 cm by 2 cm region of upper inner arm skin. The patient population, which was mostly female, had alopecia areata, totalis or universalis.

Unique molecular identifiers were linked by the library to individual cDNA molecules. Using its own MiXCR run on the RACE reads, TCRdb lists one record per CDR3 protein. The table lists some 360,000 distinct CDR3 sequences, less than 6.5% of them singletons. The time point here: pre-sensitization, week 0. The sample's treatment: therapeutic diphenylcyclopropenone sensitization with weekly scalp DPC. The sample holds many counts of this clonotype. V was clipped by 6 bases and J by 8 bases; unmatched bases: 12. The CDR3 length is 15 residues. The germline gives CDR1 MNHNY, CDR2 SVGAGI (reference sequence).

This TCR was recovered from a woman in her forties or fifties with alopecia areata. Some clones in this sample may be carry-over from other donors' samples. The chain is built from TRBV6-6 and TRBJ2-1; 8 bases fit TRBD2. Sequenced material: whole blood, taken in connection with sensitization to the hapten diphenylcyclopropenone (DPC). CDR3 region: CASSRSGGAWDEQFF. CDR3 DNA: TGTGCCAGCAGCCGCTCCGGGGGGGCCTGGGATGAGCAGTTCTTC.